This T cell receptor (beta chain) was documented in a study of blood T cell repertoires in COVID-19. At the level of the study: From the United States, Italy and Spain came samples of acute and convalescent COVID-19. The cDNA or gDNA used as material had been derived from T cells, B-cell-depleted T cells, or PBMCs.

Germline-derived CDR1 and CDR2 are SGHRS and YFSETQ. V was pared by 7 bases and J by 8 bases, with 14 bases between. CDR3 length: 12 residues. Methods used by the authors: Amplification of reference gene primers provided the estimated nucleated cell counts. Repertoires were generated with immunoSEQ multiplex PCR, while TCRdb's copy carries only in-frame clones and drops some. V, J and clone size reflect that table, while D and trimming were determined from the DNA. Of roughly 140,000 clones in the sample, approximately 90% were seen once. The receptor was derived from a human donor in a cohort sampled during active COVID-19. The sequenced sample consisted of peripheral blood. The J gene is TRBJ2-3, the V gene TRBV5-1; no reliable D call. CDR3 in DNA: TGCGCCAGCGCGACGGGTCGAGGTACGCAGTATTTT. Amino acids: CASATGRGTQYF.